This is a list of T cell receptor beta chains from one sample in a study of cytomegalovirus exposure and HLA in healthy donors. Produced via immunoSEQ multiplex PCR; TCRdb's table is partial and in-frame only. Altogether more than 140,000 clones are present, roughly four fifths being singletons, with the ten largest covering approximately 6%. The material sequenced was PBMCs. Receptors were obtained from a man under 40 in good health and CMV-seropositive. Each CDR3 is given with its conserved first and last residue. A D gene is named only where the DNA matches it firmly. Size is stated for part of the rows, as once, few or many counts, or as a class when the clone is expanded.

V gene,clone size,J gene,D gene,CDR3 DNA,CDR3 protein
TRBV19,NA,TRBJ1-1,TRBD1,TGTGCCAGTAGTATCCACCCAGGGGGTGCTTTCTTT,CASSIHPGGAFF
TRBV19,NA,TRBJ2-5,NA,TGTGCCAGTGGACTGACAGGGGAGGGTTATGAGACCCAGTACTTC,CASGLTGEGYETQYF
TRBV7-9,NA,TRBJ1-1,NA,TGTGCCAGCAGCTCTGAGAGGTCCATGAACACTGAAGCTTTCTTT,CASSSERSMNTEAFF
TRBV10-3,NA,TRBJ2-3,TRBD2,TGTGCCATCAGGCCGGGACTAGCGGGGGGGAGCACAGATACGCAGTATTTT,CAIRPGLAGGSTDTQYF
TRBV7-9,NA,TRBJ1-6,NA,TGTGCCAGCAGCTTAGCAGGGGAGGCTAATTCACCCCTCCACTTT,CASSLAGEANSPLHF
TRBV6-5,NA,TRBJ1-2,NA,TGTGCCAGCAGTTACAGTCCAGCGGGTCACTATGGCTACACCTTC,CASSYSPAGHYGYTF
TRBV6-1,NA,TRBJ2-2,NA,TGTGCCAGCAGTTTATCTTTCGACACCGGGGAGCTGTTTTTT,CASSLSFDTGELFF
TRBV19,few,TRBJ2-2,TRBD1,TGTGCCAGTTTCCAGGGGGCCACCGGGGAGCTGTTTTTT,CASFQGATGELFF
TRBV7-9,NA,TRBJ1-4,NA,TGTTCCAGCAGCGACAGTAGTCAGTTTAATGAAAAACTGTTTTTT,CSSSDSSQFNEKLFF
TRBV18,NA,TRBJ2-1,NA,TGTGCCAGCTCCGACAGGACTAATGAGCAGTTCTTC,CASSDRTNEQFF
TRBV28,NA,TRBJ1-1,TRBD1,TGTGCCAGCATTGGCCACCGGACAGGGCTGAACACTGAAGCTTTCTTT,CASIGHRTGLNTEAFF
TRBV7-9,few,TRBJ1-1,TRBD1,TGTGCCAGCAGCCGGGACAGAGGCGAAGCTTTCTTT,CASSRDRGEAFF
TRBV19,few,TRBJ2-1,NA,TGTGCCAGTAGTGTACCCTCTACTTACAATGAGCAGTTCTTC,CASSVPSTYNEQFF
TRBV28,NA,TRBJ1-3,NA,TGTGCCAGCAGTTCCAGGATCGGAAACACCATATATTTT,CASSSRIGNTIYF
TRBV25-1,few,TRBJ1-6,NA,TGTGCCAGCAGTGATAGGGGGGGGAACTCCTATAATTCACCCCTCCACTTT,CASSDRGGNSYNSPLHF
TRBV29-1,NA,TRBJ2-7,TRBD2,TGCAGCGTCACTAGCGGTGGGGGGTACGAGCAGTACTTC,CSVTSGGGYEQYF
TRBV6-6,few,TRBJ1-2,NA,TGTGCCAGCAGTTACTCCAGGGACTTCGGTGGCTACACCTTC,CASSYSRDFGGYTF
TRBV28,NA,TRBJ2-3,NA,TGTGCCAGCAGTTTACCGGGGGAAGGCACAGATACGCAGTATTTT,CASSLPGEGTDTQYF
TRBV9,NA,TRBJ1-1,NA,TGTGCCAGCAGCGTCTGGGGCAACGCTGAAGCTTTCTTT,CASSVWGNAEAFF
TRBV9,NA,TRBJ1-2,TRBD1,TGTGCCAGCAGCGGTCGGGGCAGGGGGGAATGGGGCTACACCTTC,CASSGRGRGEWGYTF
TRBV10-3,NA,TRBJ2-7,NA,TGTGCCATCAGTGAGTCGGTTTCCAGAAGTTTTTCCTACGAGCAGTACTTC,CAISESVSRSFSYEQYF
TRBV2,NA,TRBJ2-3,TRBD2,TGTGCCAGCGGCGGGAGGTGGACAGATACGCAGTATTTT,CASGGRWTDTQYF